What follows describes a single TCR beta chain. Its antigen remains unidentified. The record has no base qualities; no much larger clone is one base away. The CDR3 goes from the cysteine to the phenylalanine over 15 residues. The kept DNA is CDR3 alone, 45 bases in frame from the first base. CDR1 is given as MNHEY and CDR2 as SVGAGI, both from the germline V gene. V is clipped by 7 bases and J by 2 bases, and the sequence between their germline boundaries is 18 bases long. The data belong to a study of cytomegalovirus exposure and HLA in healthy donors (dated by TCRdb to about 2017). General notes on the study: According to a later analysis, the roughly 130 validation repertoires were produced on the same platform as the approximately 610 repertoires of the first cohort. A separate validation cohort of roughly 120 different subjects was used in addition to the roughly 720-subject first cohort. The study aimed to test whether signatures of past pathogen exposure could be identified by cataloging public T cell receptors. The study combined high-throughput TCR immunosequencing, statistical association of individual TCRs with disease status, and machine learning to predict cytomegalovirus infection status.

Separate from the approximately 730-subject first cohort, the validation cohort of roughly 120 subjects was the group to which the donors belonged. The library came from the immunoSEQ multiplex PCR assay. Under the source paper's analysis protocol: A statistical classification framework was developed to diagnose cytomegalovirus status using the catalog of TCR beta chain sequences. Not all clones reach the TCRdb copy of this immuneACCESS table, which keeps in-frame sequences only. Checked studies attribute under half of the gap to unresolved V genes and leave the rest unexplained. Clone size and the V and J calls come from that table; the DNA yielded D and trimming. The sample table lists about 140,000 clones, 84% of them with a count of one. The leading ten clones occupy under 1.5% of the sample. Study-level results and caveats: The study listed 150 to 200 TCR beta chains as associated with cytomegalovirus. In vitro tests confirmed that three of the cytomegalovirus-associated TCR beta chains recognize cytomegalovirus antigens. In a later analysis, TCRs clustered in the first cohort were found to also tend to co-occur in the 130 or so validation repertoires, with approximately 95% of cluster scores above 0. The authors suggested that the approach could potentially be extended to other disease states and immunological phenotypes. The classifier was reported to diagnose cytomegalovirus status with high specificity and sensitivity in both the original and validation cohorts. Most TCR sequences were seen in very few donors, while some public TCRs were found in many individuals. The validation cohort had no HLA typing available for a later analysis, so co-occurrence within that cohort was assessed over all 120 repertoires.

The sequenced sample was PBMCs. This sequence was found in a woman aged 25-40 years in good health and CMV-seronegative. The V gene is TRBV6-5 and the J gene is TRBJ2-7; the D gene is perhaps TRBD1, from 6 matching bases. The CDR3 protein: CASNKRADSTYEQYF. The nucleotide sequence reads TGTGCCAGCAACAAACGAGCGGACAGCACCTACGAGCAGTACTTC.